These T cell receptor beta chains were read from a single sample in a study of CDR3 diversity in severe acne. TCRdb re-analysed the PCR reads in MiXCR, keeping a single row per CDR3 protein. There are over 100,000 distinct CDR3 sequences in the sample; about half occur only once, and roughly 12% lies in the top ten. The sample taken for sequencing was blood. The origin of the receptors is a male donor with acne. Each CDR3 is given with its conserved first and last residue. D genes are given only for firm matches. Some rows mark clone size as missing; the rest say once, few, many or name a class of expanded clone.

clone size	V gene	CDR3 length	D gene	J gene	CDR3 protein	CDR3 DNA
.	TRBV2	18	.	TRBJ1-3	CASSERSARPFTGNTIYF	TGTGCCAGCAGTGAACGCAGTGCCAGGCCCTTTACTGGAAACACCATATATTTT
.	TRBV2	14	TRBD2	TRBJ2-3	CASLGGAGADTQYF	TGTGCCAGTCTCGGGGGGGCCGGGGCAGATACGCAGTATTTT
once	TRBV7-9	14	.	TRBJ1-2	CASNLIGGSGGYTF	TGTGCCAGCAATCTTATCGGGGGATCGGGGGGCTACACCTTC
.	TRBV10-1	18	TRBD2	TRBJ2-5	CASSQERVTSGRVETQYF	TGTGCCAGCAGCCAAGAGAGGGTCACTAGCGGGAGGGTAGAGACCCAGTACTTC
once	TRBV7-4	14	.	TRBJ2-5	CASSQSGYQETQYF	TGTGCCAGCAGCCAGTCCGGGTACCAAGAGACCCAGTACTTC
.	TRBV19	14	.	TRBJ1-2	CASSTRSPFYGYTF	TGTGCCAGTAGTACTCGAAGTCCTTTCTATGGCTACACCTTC
once	TRBV7-3	16	TRBD1	TRBJ2-7	CASSPEGQGGPYEQYF	TGTGCCAGCAGCCCAGAAGGACAGGGGGGGCCCTACGAGCAGTACTTC
.	TRBV12-3/TRBV12-4	16	.	TRBJ2-5	CASSSGSIPGPETQYF	TGTGCCAGCAGTTCCGGCTCGATTCCTGGCCCAGAGACCCAGTACTTC
.	TRBV5-4	16	TRBD1	TRBJ1-2	CASSSRLRQGGNGYTF	TGTGCCAGCAGCTCGCGACTCCGACAGGGGGGAAATGGCTACACCTTC
.	TRBV7-3	24	.	TRBJ2-5	CASSNVPGNEAFFGQGFEQETQYF	.
.	TRBV24-1	14	TRBD1	TRBJ1-2	CATSGDRTNYGYTF	TGTGCCACCAGTGGGGACAGGACGAACTATGGCTACACCTTC
many	TRBV7-8	16	.	TRBJ1-5	CASSLVGPSLNQPQHF	TGTGCCAGCAGCTTAGTTGGGCCGAGCCTTAATCAGCCCCAGCATTTT
once	TRBV20-1	16	.	TRBJ1-1	CSALYGVGRILSEAFF	TGCAGTGCTCTGTATGGGGTGGGAAGGATTTTGTCTGAAGCTTTCTTT
few	TRBV20-1	17	TRBD2	TRBJ2-1	CSANRPGLAGVIGEQFF	TGCAGTGCTAACAGACCGGGACTAGCGGGAGTAATTGGCGAGCAGTTCTTC
few	TRBV7-8	17	.	TRBJ1-5	CASSRPRTSTTNQPQHF	TGTGCCAGCAGCCGCCCGAGGACGTCGACGACCAATCAGCCCCAGCATTTT
.	TRBV28	14	.	TRBJ1-2	CASRTGTAHWGYTF	TGTGCCAGCAGAACCGGGACGGCCCACTGGGGCTACACCTTC
.	TRBV9	14	TRBD1	TRBJ2-6	CASDRASGANVLTF	TGTGCCAGCGACAGGGCGTCCGGGGCCAACGTCCTGACTTTC
many	TRBV20-1	12	.	TRBJ2-2	CSANTDGGELFF	TGCAGTGCTAACACTGACGGGGGGGAGCTGTTTTTT
.	TRBV5-1	15	TRBD2	TRBJ2-3	CASSLAGLDSDTQYF	TGCGCCAGCAGCTTGGCGGGACTAGATTCAGATACGCAGTATTTT
.	TRBV7-6	15	TRBD2	TRBJ2-1	CASSRTSGQNNEQFF	TGTGCCAGCAGCCGAACTAGCGGGCAAAACAATGAGCAGTTCTTC
.	TRBV25-1	13	.	TRBJ1-2	CASSYQGLDGYTF	TGTGCCAGCAGTTATCAGGGATTGGATGGCTACACCTTC
many	TRBV20-1	15	TRBD2	TRBJ2-7	CSATSGRMGSYEQYF	TGCAGTGCTACTAGCGGGAGGATGGGCTCCTACGAGCAGTACTTC
many	TRBV9	14	TRBD2	TRBJ2-7	CASSVTSASHEQYF	TGTGCCAGCAGCGTGACTAGCGCCTCCCACGAGCAGTACTTC
.	TRBV29-1	11	.	TRBJ1-2	CSVEVNYGYTF	TGCAGCGTTGAAGTCAACTATGGCTACACCTTC